This entry lists 8 T cell receptor beta chains sequenced from one sample in a study of high-grade serous ovarian cancer treatment subgroups. The tumor samples were collected prior to definitive surgery or chemotherapy. TCRdb's table, derived via immunoSEQ multiplex PCR, lists solely in-frame clones and lacks some. Among 10,000 or so clones listed, roughly nine tenths were seen once. Sequenced: tumor tissue. These receptors originate from a human donor with high-grade serous ovarian cancer.

This clone came up once. The rearrangement links TRBV7-9 to TRBJ1-1; 8 positions match TRBD1. CDR1 SEHNR and CDR2 FQNEAQ come from the germline V gene (reference sequence). V gave up 3 bases and J gave up 0 bases; unmatched junction bases: 3. CDR3 length equals 15 residues. The CDR3 protein is CASSLQGALNTEAFF. The DNA of the CDR3 is TGTGCCAGCAGCTTGCAGGGGGCTCTGAACACTGAAGCTTTCTTT.

V gene TRBV14 combines with J gene TRBJ2-5; D is undetermined. The V and J ends lost 4 bases and 11 bases respectively, with 17 bases between them. CDR3 length: 13 amino acids. CDR1 is SGHDN and CDR2 is FVKESK in the germline V gene. CDR3 DNA: TGTGCCAGCAGCCTTCCCCTCCCCAGCACTCAGTACTTC. Translated, it gives CASSLPLPSTQYF.

This chain joins TRBV18 and TRBJ1-3; unclear D gene. The CDR3 sequence is 15 residues long. V gave up 3 bases and J gave up 3 bases, with 12 bases separating them. Germline V lookup: CDR1 KGHSH, CDR2 LQKENI. Here the CDR3 reads CASSPGIYFGNTIYF. CDR3 DNA: TGTGCCAGCTCACCGGGGATCTACTTTGGAAACACCATATATTTT.

CDR3 DNA sequence: TGTGCCAGCAGCTTCCCGACCCCGAACACCGGGGAGCTGTTTTTT. Amino acid sequence: CASSFPTPNTGELFF. The chain joins TRBV7-2 to TRBJ2-2; D is uncertain. V was cut by 3 bases and J by 0 bases, with 8 bases left in between. CDR1 is SGHTA and CDR2 is FQGNSA in the germline V gene. The CDR3 spans 15 residues.

The rearrangement joins TRBV7-2 to TRBJ1-4; TRBD1 matches 9 bases. Trimming cost V 5 bases and J 8 bases; bases outside gene matches: 6. The CDR3 sequence is 14 residues long. Germline CDR1 SGHTA, CDR2 FQGNSA. CDR3 bases: TGTGCCAGCAGCCTAGAGGGACAGGGCGAAAAACTGTTTTTT. It translates to CASSLEGQGEKLFF.

The chain combines TRBV5-6 with TRBJ2-3; the match to TRBD1 covers 7 bases. This CDR3 has 16 amino acids. J gave up 3 bases and V 5 bases, and 12 bases lay outside the gene matches. Germline loops: CDR1 SGHDT, CDR2 YYEEEE. This chain's CDR3 is CASSPSDRDGTDTQYF. The CDR3, as DNA: TGTGCCAGCAGTCCTTCAGACAGGGACGGGACAGATACGCAGTATTTT.

This clone was observed a few times. The chain has TRBV30 and TRBJ1-5; D is perhaps TRBD1 (5 bases). Germline CDR1 and CDR2: GTSNPN and SVGIG (reference sequence). CDR3 length: 16 residues. V was shortened by 3 bases and J by 0 bases, with 15 bases between the two germline ends. CDR3 amino acids: CAWRGPGTFSNQPQHF. The CDR3 DNA reads TGTGCCTGGAGGGGTCCCGGGACGTTTAGCAATCAGCCCCAGCATTTT.

This chain uses TRBV27 with TRBJ1-6; 8 bases are a match to TRBD1. The CDR3 loop spans 15 amino acids. Germline assignment: CDR1 MNHEY and CDR2 SMNVEV (reference sequence). V dropped 5 bases and J dropped 9; count of bases not matched to a gene: 9. Here the CDR3 DNA reads TGTGCCAGCAGTGGGCTACAGGGGGTGGGTTCACCCCTCCACTTT. Its protein is CASSGLQGVGSPLHF.